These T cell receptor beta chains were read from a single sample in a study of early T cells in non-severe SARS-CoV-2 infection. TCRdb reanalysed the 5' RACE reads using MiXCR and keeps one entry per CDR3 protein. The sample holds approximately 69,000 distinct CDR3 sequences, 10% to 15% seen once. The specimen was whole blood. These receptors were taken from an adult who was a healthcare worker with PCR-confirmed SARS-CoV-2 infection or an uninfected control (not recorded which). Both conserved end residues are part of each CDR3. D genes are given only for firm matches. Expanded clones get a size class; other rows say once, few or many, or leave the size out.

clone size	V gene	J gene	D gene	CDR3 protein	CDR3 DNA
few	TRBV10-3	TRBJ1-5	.	CAISEGNQPQHF	TGTGCCATCAGTGAGGGGAATCAGCCCCAGCATTTT
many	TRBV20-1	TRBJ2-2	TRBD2	CSALTSGRAAGGTGELFF	TGCAGTGCTTTGACTAGCGGGAGGGCGGCCGGGGGCACCGGGGAGCTGTTTTTT
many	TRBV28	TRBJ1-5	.	CASSLQDYNQPQHF	TGTGCCAGCAGTTTACAGGACTACAATCAGCCCCAGCATTTT
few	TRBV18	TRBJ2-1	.	CASSPANGYEQFF	TGTGCCAGCTCACCGGCTAACGGCTATGAGCAGTTCTTC
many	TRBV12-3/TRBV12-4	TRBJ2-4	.	CASSLVRGRLAKNIQYF	TGTGCCAGCAGTTTAGTGCGGGGGCGGTTGGCCAAAAACATTCAGTACTTC
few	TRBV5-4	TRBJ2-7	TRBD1	CASSWTGSEQYF	TGTGCCAGCAGCTGGACAGGGTCCGAGCAGTACTTC
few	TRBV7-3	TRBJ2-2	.	CASSLNAGELFF	TGTGCCAGCAGCTTAAACGCCGGGGAGCTGTTTTTT
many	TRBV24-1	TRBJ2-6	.	CATSDPTGKGANVLTF	TGTGCCACCAGTGATCCCACAGGGAAGGGGGCCAACGTCCTGACTTTC
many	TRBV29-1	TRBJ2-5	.	CSVVAQETQYF	TGCAGCGTAGTTGCCCAAGAGACCCAGTACTTC
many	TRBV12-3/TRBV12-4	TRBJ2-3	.	CASSLGAVTDTQYF	TGTGCCAGCAGTTTAGGAGCGGTCACAGATACGCAGTATTTT
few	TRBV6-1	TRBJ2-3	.	CASSEGAALVDTQYF	TGTGCCAGCAGTGAAGGGGCCGCCCTGGTAGATACGCAGTATTTT
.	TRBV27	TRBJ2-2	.	CASSLQSTGELFF	TGTGCCAGCAGTTTGCAATCGACCGGGGAGCTGTTTTTT
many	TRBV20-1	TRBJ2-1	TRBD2	CSARTSGNEQFF	TGCAGTGCGAGGACTAGCGGTAATGAGCAGTTCTTC
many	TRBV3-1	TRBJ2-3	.	CASSLGPLTDTQYF	TGTGCCAGCAGCCTCGGACCCCTCACAGATACGCAGTATTTT
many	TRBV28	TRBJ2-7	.	CASSSFLTDHSGNEQYF	TGTGCCAGCAGTTCCTTCTTGACAGACCATTCGGGGAACGAGCAGTACTTC
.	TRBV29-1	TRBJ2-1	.	CSVEGLDEQFF	TGCAGCGTCGAGGGACTTGATGAGCAGTTCTTC
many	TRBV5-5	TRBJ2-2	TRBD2	CASSLILAGARIGELFF	TGTGCCAGCAGCTTGATTCTAGCGGGAGCGAGAATCGGGGAGCTGTTTTTT
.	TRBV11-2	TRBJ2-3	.	CASRDPRGDTQYF	TGTGCCAGCAGGGATCCCAGGGGAGATACGCAGTATTTT
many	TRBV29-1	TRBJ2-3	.	CSVEGLTDTQYF	TGCAGCGTTGAAGGTCTCACAGATACGCAGTATTTT
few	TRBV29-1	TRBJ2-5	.	CSGSGQETQYF	TGCAGCGGATCGGGACAAGAGACCCAGTACTTC
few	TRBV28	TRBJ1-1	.	CASSPPPFF	TGTGCCAGCAGTCCCCCCCCTTTCTTT
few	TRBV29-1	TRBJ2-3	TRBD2	CSVGGLAGEGGTDTQYF	TGCAGCGTTGGGGGACTAGCGGGAGAGGGTGGCACAGATACGCAGTATTTT
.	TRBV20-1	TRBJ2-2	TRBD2	CSASSPSGRVLFF	TGCAGTGCTAGCTCTCCTAGCGGGAGAGTGCTGTTTTTT